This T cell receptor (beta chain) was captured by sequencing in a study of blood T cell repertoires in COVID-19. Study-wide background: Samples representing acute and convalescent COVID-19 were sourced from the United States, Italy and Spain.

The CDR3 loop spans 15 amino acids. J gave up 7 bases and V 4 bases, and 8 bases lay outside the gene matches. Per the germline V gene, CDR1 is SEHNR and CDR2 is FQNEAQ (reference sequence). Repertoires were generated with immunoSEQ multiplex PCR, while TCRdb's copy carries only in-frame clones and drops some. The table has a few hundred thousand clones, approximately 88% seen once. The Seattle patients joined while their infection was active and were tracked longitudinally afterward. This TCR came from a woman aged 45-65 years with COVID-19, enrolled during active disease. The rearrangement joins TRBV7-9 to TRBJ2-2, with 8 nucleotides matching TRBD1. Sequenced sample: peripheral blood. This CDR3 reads CASSSVDRDDGELFF. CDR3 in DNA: TGTGCCAGCAGCTCAGTGGACAGGGACGACGGGGAGCTGTTTTTT.